This TCR beta chain comes out of a study of human T cells and chemical hapten exposure. Background on the study: Sensitization used 2% DPC on approximately 2 cm by approximately 2 cm upper inner arm skin. Alopecia areata, totalis or universalis affected patients, mainly female. Per-sample TCR yields varied mainly from small pooled library volume differences.

Whole-study results and caveats: Unchanged with DPC sensitization were TCRs above 1 in 1000 frequency.

This clonotype was counted a few times. Its antigen is not known. V lost 2 bases to trimming and J lost 2 bases, with 4 bases between them. The CDR3 consists of 13 residues. Germline V CDR1 and CDR2: SGHVS, FQNEAQ. TCRdb reprocessed the RACE reads with MiXCR, giving one entry per CDR3 protein. The sample consists of around 120,000 distinct CDR3 sequences, roughly 13% of them appearing once. Regarding time point: pre-sensitization, week 0. Documented treatment: therapeutic diphenylcyclopropenone sensitization with weekly scalp DPC. This chain links TRBV7-8 with TRBJ1-5; no firm D call. This receptor was obtained from a woman under 30 with alopecia areata. Some clones in this sample may be carry-over from other donors' samples. Sequences were derived from whole blood, sampled in connection with sensitization to the hapten diphenylcyclopropenone (DPC). CDR3 protein: CASSLQRNQPQHF. CDR3 in DNA: TGTGCCAGCAGCTTACAGCGCAATCAGCCCCAGCATTTT.